This T cell receptor (beta chain) was obtained from a study of blood T cell repertoires in COVID-19. Per the germline V gene, CDR1 is MNHEY and CDR2 is SMNVEV (reference sequence). The CDR3 has 17 amino acids. The V end was cut by 1 base, the J end by 6 bases, with 16 bases between. The repertoire was sequenced with immunoSEQ multiplex PCR; TCRdb's copy has only in-frame clones and lacks some. Among around 190,000 clones, 70% to 80% were seen once, and the ten largest hold 12%. This sequence joins TRBV27 and TRBJ1-6, with D perhaps matching TRBD1 (6 bases). The TCR was taken from a woman between 50 and 59 years old with acute or convalescent COVID-19. What was sequenced was peripheral blood. The CDR3 bases are TGTGCCAGCAGTTTATTAGTCCCAGGGGCAGGTAATTCACCCCTCCACTTT. It specifies CASSLLVPGAGNSPLHF.